Detailed here is one TCR beta chain. Its cognate antigen is unknown. The record originates from a study of memory CD4+ T cells and cytomegalovirus serostatus. For the study at large: This sample comes from healthy Belgian adults, about nine CMV seropositive, 20 to 25 seronegative. Broader study findings: Median bootstrapped AUC for CMV status was about 0.94 originally, 0.85 to 0.92 US-trained. Of around 160 reported CMV TCRbeta sequences, some 70 were found in memory CD4+ repertoires.

The sort gate was single viable CD3+CD4+CD8-CD45RO+ cells for memory CD4+ T cells. Serum IgG to CMV pp150, pp28, p38 and p52 defined serostatus. Sequencing was performed with immunoSEQ multiplex PCR; in TCRdb, only in-frame clones are kept and a portion is missing. The table includes roughly 50,000 clones, approximately 81% detected once. Germline trimming cut 2 bases from V and 1 base from J; bases unmatched to any gene: 12. CDR1 SGHRS and CDR2 YFSETQ come from the germline V gene. This CDR3 has 17 amino acids. The chain links TRBV5-1 to TRBJ2-7; the match to TRBD2 covers 7 bases. The specimen sequenced was memory CD4+ T cells from blood. The TCR sequence derives from an adult in good health and CMV-seronegative. Some clones in this sample may be carry-over from other donors' samples. The CDR3 DNA is TGCGCCAGCAGCTTCGGCCCCGGACTAGGTATGTCCTACGAGCAGTACTTC. Amino acid sequence: CASSFGPGLGMSYEQYF.